The clone carrying this TCR beta chain was observed a handful of times. The length of the CDR3 is 13 residues. The germline V gene has CDR1 SQVTM and CDR2 ANQGSEA. The V gene lost 7 bases and the J gene lost 8 bases, with 17 bases spanning the gap. Expressed TCRB transcripts were sequenced because the isolated RNA had all been reverse transcribed beforehand. The assay was immunoSEQ multiplex PCR, and TCRdb's table has in-frame clones only and misses some. The data contain over 500,000 clones, around 16% of them singletons. The data stem from a study of beta chain features in type 1 diabetes. The TCR comes from a man aged 18 to 30 in good health. The chain recombines TRBV29-1 with TRBJ1-4; no clear D. The sequenced sample consisted of naive CD4+ T cells from blood. The CDR3 DNA is TGCAGCGCCATCCGAACCGGAGGAGAAAAACTGTTTTTT. It codes for CSAIRTGGEKLFF.